This T cell receptor beta chain was observed in a study of cytomegalovirus exposure and HLA in healthy donors. The PCR had 60 Vbeta and 13 Jbeta primers. Some clones are missing from TCRdb's copy, which holds only in-frame ones; the method was immunoSEQ multiplex PCR. The table lists some 200,000 clones, over 70% of them singletons. To note about this clone: Its antigen is still unknown.

Germline V gene sequence: CDR1 SGDLS, CDR2 YYNGEE. The CDR3 covers 15 residues. V dropped 4 bases and J dropped 8; count of bases not matched to a gene: 12. Study findings and constraints: Earlier analysis yielded a pattern in which most TCR beta V segments were productive about 87% or about 30% of the time.

The clonotype comes from a man over 45 in good health and CMV-seronegative. Sequenced input: PBMCs. This chain links TRBV9 with TRBJ2-1; 7 bases fit TRBD1. The CDR3 reads CASSRDRAVDHEQFF. CDR3 coding DNA: TGTGCCAGCAGCCGTGACAGGGCGGTAGATCATGAGCAGTTCTTC.